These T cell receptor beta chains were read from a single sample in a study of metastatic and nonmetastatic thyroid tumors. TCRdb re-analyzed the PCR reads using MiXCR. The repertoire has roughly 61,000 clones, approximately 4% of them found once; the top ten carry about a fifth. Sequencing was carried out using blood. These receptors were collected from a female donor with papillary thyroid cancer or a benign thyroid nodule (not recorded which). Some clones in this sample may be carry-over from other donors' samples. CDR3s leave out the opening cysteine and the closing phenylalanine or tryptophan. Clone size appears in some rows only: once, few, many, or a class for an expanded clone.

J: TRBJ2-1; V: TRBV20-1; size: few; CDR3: SAITGLASYNEQF
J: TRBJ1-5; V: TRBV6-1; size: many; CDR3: ASRPGTPLWQPQH
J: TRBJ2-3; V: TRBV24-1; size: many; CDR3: ATMGGGQEDTQY
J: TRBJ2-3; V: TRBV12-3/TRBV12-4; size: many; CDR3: ASSFQAGVADTQY
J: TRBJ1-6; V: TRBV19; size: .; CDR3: ASIIGTWRGNSPLH
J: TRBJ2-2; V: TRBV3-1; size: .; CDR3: ASSRAANTGELF
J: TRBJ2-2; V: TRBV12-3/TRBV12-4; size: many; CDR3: ASSLGDYYTGELF
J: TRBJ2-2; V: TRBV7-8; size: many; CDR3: ASSRNTGAGELF
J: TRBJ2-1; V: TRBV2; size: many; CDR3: ASKGGSSLLSEQF
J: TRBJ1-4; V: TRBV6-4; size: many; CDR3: ASSDPRGGNEKLF
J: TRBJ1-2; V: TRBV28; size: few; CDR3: ASTQTGGRGYT
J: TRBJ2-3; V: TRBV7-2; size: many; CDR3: ASSLAGAGGTQY
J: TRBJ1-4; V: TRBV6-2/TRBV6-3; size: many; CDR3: ASSYGGRQGTREKLF
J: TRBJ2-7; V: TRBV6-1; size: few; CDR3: ASSEMPSGNYEQY
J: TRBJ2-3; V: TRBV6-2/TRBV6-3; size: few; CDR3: ASRPGSSETDTQY